This is a list of T cell receptor beta chains from one sample in a study of blood T cells in healthy people across ages. Using its own MiXCR run on the 5' RACE reads, TCRdb lists one record per CDR3 protein. The data contain under 2,000,000 distinct CDR3 sequences, around half of them seen just once; the ten biggest clones take up less than 2.5%. The specimen sequenced was blood. Receptor source: a woman aged 40 to 50 in good health. Both conserved end residues are part of each CDR3. The D gene is left open where the match is weak. Clone size is stated in some rows and not others, as once, few, many or a class when expanded.

clone_size	j_call	v_call	d_call	cdr3_nt	cdr3_aa
once	TRBJ2-7	TRBV29-1	TRBD2	TGCAGCGTTGAAACGCGGACTAGCGGGGGGTCGAGCTCCTACGAGCGGTACTTC	CSVETRTSGGSSSYERYF
-	TRBJ2-7	TRBV7-9	TRBD1	TGTGCCAGCAGCTTAGCGGACAGGGCGAAAGGGCAGTACTTC	CASSLADRAKGQYF
-	TRBJ2-3	TRBV5-1	-	TGCGCCAGCAGGCGACAGGTTAGCACAGATACGCAGTATTTT	CASRRQVSTDTQYF
-	TRBJ2-5	TRBV20-1	-	TGCAGTGCTAGATGGTTTCAGTGGGTAGAGACCCAGTACTTC	CSARWFQWVETQYF
few	TRBJ2-5	TRBV12-3/TRBV12-4	-	TGTGCCAGCCGGAACACGATACAGGAAAAAGAGACCCAGTACTTC	CASRNTIQEKETQYF
few	TRBJ2-7	TRBV20-1	-	TGCAGTGCTAGAGAGCCTGGGTCCTACGAGCAGTACTTC	CSAREPGSYEQYF
-	TRBJ2-3	TRBV5-1	-	TGCGCCAGCAGCTTGTTTCCGGGAACGGGCACAGATACGCAGTATTTT	CASSLFPGTGTDTQYF
-	TRBJ2-1	TRBV4-1	TRBD2	TGCGCCAACAGCCAAGAGGGACGGGGGGCCTACAATGAGCAGTTCTTC	CANSQEGRGAYNEQFF
-	TRBJ2-5	TRBV6-2/TRBV6-3	-	TGTGCCAGCAGTTACCGCAACCGGGACCCTGAATGGGAGACCCAGTACTTC	CASSYRNRDPEWETQYF
few	TRBJ2-4	TRBV20-1	TRBD2	TGCAGCCCCGGGGGAGGGGCCAAAAACATTCAGTACTTC	CSPGGGAKNIQYF
few	TRBJ2-7	TRBV7-2	-	TGTGCCAGCAGCTTAGTTTTGCCGGCCTCCTACGAGCAGTACTTC	CASSLVLPASYEQYF
few	TRBJ1-2	TRBV7-9	-	TGTGCCAGCAGCCAAGACGGATTATACAGTGGCTACACCTTC	CASSQDGLYSGYTF
few	TRBJ2-5	TRBV11-2	-	TGTGCCAGCAGCCCTACTGAGGCCCAGTACTTC	CASSPTEAQYF
-	TRBJ2-5	TRBV6-5	TRBD1	TGTGCCAGCAGTTACGCCGACAGGGGGTTAGAGACCCAGTACTTC	CASSYADRGLETQYF
few	TRBJ2-1	TRBV7-9	TRBD2	TGTGCCAGCAGCTTAGGGACTAGCGATAGGTATGAGCAGTTCTTC	CASSLGTSDRYEQFF
few	TRBJ2-6	TRBV4-1	-	TGCGCCAGCAGCCAATTTCTAACGGGTAGCTCTGGGGCCAACGTCCTGACTTTC	CASSQFLTGSSGANVLTF
many	TRBJ2-1	TRBV29-1	TRBD2	TGCAGCGTTGAACGGCGGCGGGGGGGCATTAATGAGCAGTTCTTC	CSVERRRGGINEQFF
few	TRBJ2-5	TRBV28	-	TGTGCCAGCAGTTTAGGACGGATATGGGTGGAGACCCAGTACTTC	CASSLGRIWVETQYF
once	TRBJ2-5	TRBV20-1	TRBD2	TGCAGTGCTAGGCTTAGCGGGGGCTTGCCACTGCAGTACTTC	CSARLSGGLPLQYF
-	TRBJ2-1	TRBV20-1	-	TGCAGTGGCAGACGGGGGAGTACCTACAATGAGCAGTTCTTC	CSGRRGSTYNEQFF
-	TRBJ2-1	TRBV6-5	-	TGTGCCAGCAGTTGCGTCGGGGGAAATGAGCAGTTCTTC	CASSCVGGNEQFF
many	TRBJ1-2	TRBV13	-	TGTGCCAGCAGCTCCTCAGAACAGGGATGGTATGGCTACACCTTC	CASSSSEQGWYGYTF
-	TRBJ2-5	TRBV28	-	TGTGCCAGCAGTTTAGTTCCGGGCGTCGGGGCAGAGACCCAGTACTTC	CASSLVPGVGAETQYF
few	TRBJ2-1	TRBV11-1	-	TGTGCCAGCAGCTTAGGGGGGGGGCTTGAGCAGTTCTTC	CASSLGGGLEQFF
few	TRBJ2-3	TRBV20-1	TRBD2	TGCAGTGCTAGCCTAGCGGGGGCGGATACGCAGTATTTT	CSASLAGADTQYF
few	TRBJ2-1	TRBV4-3	-	TGCGCCAGCAGTCAAATGACAGGATCCTACAATGAGCAGTTCTTC	CASSQMTGSYNEQFF
-	TRBJ2-3	TRBV20-1	TRBD2	TGCAGTGCTAGTCACATAGCGGGGGCGCAGGGTACGCAGTATTTT	CSASHIAGAQGTQYF
-	TRBJ2-3	TRBV7-9	-	TGTGCCAGCAGGCCCCAACAGGGTTTGGATACGCAGTATTTT	CASRPQQGLDTQYF
few	TRBJ1-2	TRBV29-1	-	TGCAGCGTTGAAGTCAAAGACAGGTTCTATGGCTACACCTTC	CSVEVKDRFYGYTF
-	TRBJ2-3	TRBV7-2	-	TGTGCCAGCAGCCGTCTCAGCGGGACAGATACGCAGTATTTT	CASSRLSGTDTQYF
few	TRBJ2-5	TRBV2	-	TGTGCCAGCCTAGCGTCAGGGACCCAGTACTTC	CASLASGTQYF
-	TRBJ1-2	TRBV29-1	-	TGCAGCGTTGATCCCTATGGCTACACCTTC	CSVDPYGYTF
few	TRBJ2-5	TRBV29-1	-	TGCAGCTCGAGGGTGACTACCAAAGAGACCCAGTACTTC	CSSRVTTKETQYF
-	TRBJ2-5	TRBV5-6	TRBD1	TGTGCCAGCAGGCAACCCGACAGGGACCAAGAGACCCAGTACTTC	CASRQPDRDQETQYF
-	TRBJ2-3	TRBV5-1	-	TGCGCCAGCAGCTTCGAGCTACGACGCACAGATACGCAGTATTTT	CASSFELRRTDTQYF
few	TRBJ1-2	TRBV6-5	-	TGTGCCAGCAGTTACTCGACAGCTTCCTACCTCTATGGCTACACCTTC	CASSYSTASYLYGYTF
few	TRBJ2-7	TRBV20-1	-	TGCAGTGCCCCGCGGGGGCCGAGCTCCTACGAGCAGTACTTC	CSAPRGPSSYEQYF
-	TRBJ2-5	TRBV28	-	TGTGCCAGCAGTTTCCAACTCAATCAAGAGACCCAGTACTTC	CASSFQLNQETQYF
-	TRBJ2-1	TRBV4-1	-	TGCGCCAGCAGCCAAGACAGGGCACGGTACAATGAGCAGTTCTTC	CASSQDRARYNEQFF
-	TRBJ2-7	TRBV29-1	TRBD2	TGCAGCGTTGATGGGTTAGCGGGGGGGACCTACGAGCAGTACTTC	CSVDGLAGGTYEQYF
few	TRBJ2-7	TRBV10-3	-	TGTGCCACCCTGGGGGACTCTGTCTACGAGCAGTACTTC	CATLGDSVYEQYF
-	TRBJ1-4	TRBV4-1	TRBD1	TGCGCCAGCAGCGCCGGGACAGGGGAAGAAAAACTGTTTTTT	CASSAGTGEEKLFF
-	TRBJ2-3	TRBV5-1	TRBD1	TGCGCCAGCAGCTTGGTTGGGACAGGGGGCCCAAATACGCAGTATTTT	CASSLVGTGGPNTQYF
few	TRBJ2-7	TRBV4-3	TRBD2	TGCGCCAGCAGCCAAGATCTCAGCGGGGAACAAGGGGACGAGCAGTACTTC	CASSQDLSGEQGDEQYF
-	TRBJ1-5	TRBV20-1	TRBD1	TGCAGTGCCATATGGGGACAGAGCAATCAGCCCCAGCATTTT	CSAIWGQSNQPQHF
few	TRBJ2-3	TRBV24-1	TRBD1	TGTGCCACCAGTGGAGAACAGGGGGCACACCCGAGAGATACGCAGTATTTT	CATSGEQGAHPRDTQYF
few	TRBJ2-5	TRBV7-9	TRBD1	TGTGCCAGCAGCCACCGGGACAGGGTGCGGGAGACCCAGTACTTC	CASSHRDRVRETQYF
few	TRBJ2-5	TRBV29-1	-	TGCAGCGTTGACACAGGGTCCGGAGAGACCCAGTACTTC	CSVDTGSGETQYF
-	TRBJ1-2	TRBV11-2	-	TGTGCCAGCAGCTTAGCGGTCCAGGGAAATGGCTACACCTTC	CASSLAVQGNGYTF